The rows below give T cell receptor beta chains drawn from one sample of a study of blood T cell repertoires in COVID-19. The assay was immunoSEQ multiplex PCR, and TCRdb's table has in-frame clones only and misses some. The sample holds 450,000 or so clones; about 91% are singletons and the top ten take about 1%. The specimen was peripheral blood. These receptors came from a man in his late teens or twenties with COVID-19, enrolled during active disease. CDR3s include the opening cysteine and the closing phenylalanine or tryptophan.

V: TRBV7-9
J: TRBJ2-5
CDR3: CASSLAWLAGGEQETQYF

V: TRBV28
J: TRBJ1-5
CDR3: CASSWGLRVQPQHF

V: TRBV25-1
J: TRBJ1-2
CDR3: CASRGTGTGGYTF

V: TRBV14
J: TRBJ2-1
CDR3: CASSQGLSSGRSGEQFF

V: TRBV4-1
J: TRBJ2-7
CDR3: CASSHGASGAYEQYF

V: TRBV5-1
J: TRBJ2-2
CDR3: CASSLVHVRDTGELFF

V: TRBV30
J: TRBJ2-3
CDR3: CAWAEAGLYTDTQYF

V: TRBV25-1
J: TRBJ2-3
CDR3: CASSRGSPWADTQYF

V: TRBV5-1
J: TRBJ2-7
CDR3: CASSPDSYEQYF

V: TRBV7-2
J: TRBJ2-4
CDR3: CASSLSGRTKNIQYF

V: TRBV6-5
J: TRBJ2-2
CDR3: CASSYSSIGGTGELFF

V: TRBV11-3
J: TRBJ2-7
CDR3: CASRWSSGTYEQYF

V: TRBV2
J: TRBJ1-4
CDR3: CASNEWVRGEKLFF

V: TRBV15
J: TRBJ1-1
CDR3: CATRGVTGKREAFF

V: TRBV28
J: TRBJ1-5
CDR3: CASNRGGQYSNQPQHF

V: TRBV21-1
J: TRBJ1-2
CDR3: CASSWDRVRGYTF

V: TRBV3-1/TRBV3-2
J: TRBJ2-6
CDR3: CASSQEAMGGISGANVLTF

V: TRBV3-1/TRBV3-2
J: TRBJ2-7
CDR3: CASSQRSYEQYF

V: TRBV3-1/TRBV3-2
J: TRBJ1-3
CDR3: CASSRGFENTIYF

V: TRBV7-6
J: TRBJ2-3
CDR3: CASSLAVAGGGTDTQYF

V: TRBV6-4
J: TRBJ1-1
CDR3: CASRTAGGSTEAFF

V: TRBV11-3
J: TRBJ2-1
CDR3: CASSFRTLNEQFF

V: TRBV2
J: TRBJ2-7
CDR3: CASSGVGLAGVAYEQYF

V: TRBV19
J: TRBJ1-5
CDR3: CASSFGTSNQPQHF

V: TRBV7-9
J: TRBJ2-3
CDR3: CASTPLRERHTDTQYF

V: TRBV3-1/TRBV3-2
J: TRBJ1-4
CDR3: CASSLGQRSEKLFF

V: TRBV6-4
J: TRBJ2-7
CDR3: CASTGSGSYEQYF

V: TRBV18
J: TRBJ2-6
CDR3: CASSPIPMAVISAGANVLTF

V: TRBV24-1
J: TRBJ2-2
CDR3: CATSDTGHTNTGELFF

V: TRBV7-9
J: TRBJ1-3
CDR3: CASSSPGVGDTIYF

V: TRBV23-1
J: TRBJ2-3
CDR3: CASSQHREDRTDTQYF

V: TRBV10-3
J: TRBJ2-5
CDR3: CAISGTGEETQYF

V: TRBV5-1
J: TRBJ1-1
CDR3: CASSLAEGTEAFF

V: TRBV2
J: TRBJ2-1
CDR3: CASSQWGTSGGDNEQFF

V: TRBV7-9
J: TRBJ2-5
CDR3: CASSLGSASFKTQYF

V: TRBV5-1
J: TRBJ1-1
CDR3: CASSLPMNTEAFF

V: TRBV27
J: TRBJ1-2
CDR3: CASSSTGAYGYTF

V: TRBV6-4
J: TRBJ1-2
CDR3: CASSPQGDYGYTF

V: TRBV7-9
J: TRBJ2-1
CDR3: CASSLARRGDPYNEQFF

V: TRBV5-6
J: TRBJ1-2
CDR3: CASSLETVYGYTF

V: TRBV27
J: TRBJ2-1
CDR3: CASSPRLVIDEQFF

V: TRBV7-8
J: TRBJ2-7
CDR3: CASGGDGISYEQYF

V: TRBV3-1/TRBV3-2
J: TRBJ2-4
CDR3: CASSPDGNIQYF

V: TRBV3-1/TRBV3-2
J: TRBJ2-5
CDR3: CASSLTSGTYQETQYF

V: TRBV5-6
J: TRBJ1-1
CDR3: CASSLAGGQGAFF

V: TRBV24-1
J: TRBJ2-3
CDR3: CATSDRTVADTQYF

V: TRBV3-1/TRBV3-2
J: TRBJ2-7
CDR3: CASSPGLGGIGEQYF

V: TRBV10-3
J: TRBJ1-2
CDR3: CAISEDHRGLGDGYTF

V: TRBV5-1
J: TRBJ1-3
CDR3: CASSLAPTGESGNTIYF

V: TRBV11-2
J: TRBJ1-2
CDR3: CASSPGTGGYYGYTF

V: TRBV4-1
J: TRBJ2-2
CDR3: CASSPNLNTGELFF

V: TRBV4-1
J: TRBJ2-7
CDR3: CASSQGDRGGYEQYF

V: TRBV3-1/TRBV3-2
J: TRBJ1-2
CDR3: CASRSGGNYGYTF

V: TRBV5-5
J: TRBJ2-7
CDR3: CASKFGPGGSYEQYF

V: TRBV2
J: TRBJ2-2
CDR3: CASFPTGTNTGELFF

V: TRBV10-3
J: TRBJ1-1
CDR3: CAIRRGSGTTEAFF

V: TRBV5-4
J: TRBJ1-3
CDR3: CASSWTGGENTIYF

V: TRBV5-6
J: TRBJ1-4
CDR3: CASSLEGVKLFF

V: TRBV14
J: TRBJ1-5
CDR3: CASSLTLNQPQHF

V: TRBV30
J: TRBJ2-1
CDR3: CAWTRGSYNEQFF